This record covers a single TCR beta chain. The antigen remains unidentified. The entry originates in a study of T cell responses to AZD1222 COVID-19 vaccine. Study-level results: Baseline antibody screening turned up just a handful of seropositive AZD1222 recipients.

Only in-frame clones appear in the TCRdb table, and some are missing; sequencing was by immunoSEQ multiplex PCR. Among 70,000 to 85,000 clones listed, 86% were seen once. The sequence was obtained from an adult in good health. The source material was peripheral blood, sampled on day 0 of AZD1222 vaccination.

The CDR3 DNA reads TGTGCCACCAGTGTTTTAAGGACGGGGGAGCTGTTTTTT. Translated, it gives CATSVLRTGELFF. The chain joins TRBV24-1 to TRBJ2-2; D remains ambiguous. V was cut by 5 bases and J by 8 bases, with 11 bases left in between. In germline, CDR1 is KGHDR, CDR2 SFDVKD. The CDR3 runs to 13 residues.